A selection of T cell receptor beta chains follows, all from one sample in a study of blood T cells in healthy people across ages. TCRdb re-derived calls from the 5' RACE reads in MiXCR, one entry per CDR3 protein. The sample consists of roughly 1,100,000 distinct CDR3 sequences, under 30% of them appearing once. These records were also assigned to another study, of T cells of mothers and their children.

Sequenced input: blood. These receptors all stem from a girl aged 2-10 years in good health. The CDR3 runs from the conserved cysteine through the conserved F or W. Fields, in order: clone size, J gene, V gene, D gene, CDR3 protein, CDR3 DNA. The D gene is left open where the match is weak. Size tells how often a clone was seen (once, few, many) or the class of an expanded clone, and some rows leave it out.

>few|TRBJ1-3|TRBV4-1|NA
CASSLTWDSNSGNTIYF
TGCGCCAGCAGCCTAACTTGGGACTCAAACTCTGGAAACACCATATATTTT
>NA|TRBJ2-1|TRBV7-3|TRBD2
CASSLTGGEGRNEQFF
TGTGCCAGCAGCTTAACTGGGGGGGAGGGCCGGAATGAGCAGTTCTTC
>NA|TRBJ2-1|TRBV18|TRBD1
CASSRIQGLGGYEQFF
TGTGCCAGCTCACGGATTCAGGGGTTAGGGGGCTATGAGCAGTTCTTC
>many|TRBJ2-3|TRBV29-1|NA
CSVEVSDDDTDTQYF
TGCAGCGTTGAAGTTTCGGACGACGACACAGATACGCAGTATTTT
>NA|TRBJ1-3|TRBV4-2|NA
CASSQDRRVGGNTIYF
TGTGCCAGCAGCCAGGATAGGAGGGTGGGTGGAAACACCATATATTTT
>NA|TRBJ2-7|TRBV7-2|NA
CASSSRPREQYF
TGTGCCAGCAGCTCGAGGCCCCGCGAGCAGTACTTC
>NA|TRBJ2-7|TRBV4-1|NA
CASGHDDGQIEQYF
TGCGCCAGCGGCCATGACGACGGACAGATCGAGCAGTACTTC
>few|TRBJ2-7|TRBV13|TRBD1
CASSSWDRRREGYEQYF
TGTGCCAGCAGCTCCTGGGACAGGAGACGAGAGGGCTACGAGCAGTACTTC
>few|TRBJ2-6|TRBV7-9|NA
CASSLGKIGNRREGANVLTF
TGTGCCAGCAGCTTAGGCAAAATCGGGAACCGTCGGGAAGGGGCCAACGTCCTGACTTTC
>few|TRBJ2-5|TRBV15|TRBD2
CATSRDLGGSKEQYF
TGTGCCACCAGCAGAGATCTTGGCGGGAGTAAGGAGCAGTACTTC
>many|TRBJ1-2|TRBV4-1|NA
CASSQGTEVGIWGYTF
TGCGCCAGCAGCCAAGGGACAGAGGTTGGAATATGGGGCTACACCTTC
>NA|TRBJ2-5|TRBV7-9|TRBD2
CASSPSWGLAGDEQYF
TGTGCCAGCAGCCCATCGTGGGGCCTAGCGGGGGATGAGCAGTACTTC
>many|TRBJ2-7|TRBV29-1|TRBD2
CSVVAGDSYEQYF
TGCAGCGTTGTTGCGGGAGACTCCTACGAGCAGTACTTC
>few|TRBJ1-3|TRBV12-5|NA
CASGLLLGKGTLEGNTIYF
TGTGCTAGTGGTTTGCTCCTTGGGAAGGGGACACTAGAAGGAAACACCATATATTTT
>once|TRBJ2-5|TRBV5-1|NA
CASSFLALRGEETQYF
TGCGCCAGCAGCTTCCTAGCGTTAAGGGGAGAGGAGACCCAGTACTTC
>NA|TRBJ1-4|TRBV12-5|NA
CASGAGGMAQSNEKLFF
TGTGCTAGTGGTGCGGGAGGTATGGCCCAAAGTAATGAAAAACTGTTTTTT
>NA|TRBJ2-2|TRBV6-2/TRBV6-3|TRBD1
CASSSPGQYTGELFF
TGTGCCAGCAGCTCGCCGGGACAGTACACCGGGGAGCTGTTTTTT
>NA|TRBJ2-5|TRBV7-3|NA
CASSLMGRDTETQYF
TGTGCCAGCAGCCTAATGGGGCGGGATACAGAGACCCAGTACTTC
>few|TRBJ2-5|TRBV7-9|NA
CASSFITEETQYF
TGTGCCAGCAGCTTCATTACAGAAGAGACCCAGTACTTC
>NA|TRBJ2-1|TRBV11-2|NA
CASSLDLWGDSYNEQFF
TGTGCCAGCAGCTTAGATCTTTGGGGGGACTCCTACAATGAGCAGTTCTTC
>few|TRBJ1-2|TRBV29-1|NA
CSVTDGANYGYTF
TGCAGCGTTACGGACGGAGCTAACTATGGCTACACCTTC
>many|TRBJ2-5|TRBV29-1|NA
CSVEGLETQYF
TGCAGCGTTGAAGGGTTGGAGACCCAGTACTTC
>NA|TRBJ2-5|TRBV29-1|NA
CSVVQIYQETQYF
TGCAGCGTTGTACAGATTTATCAAGAGACCCAGTACTTC
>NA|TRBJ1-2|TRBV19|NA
CASSHGGRDGNYGYTF
TGTGCCAGTAGTCACGGAGGCCGGGACGGTAACTATGGCTACACCTTC
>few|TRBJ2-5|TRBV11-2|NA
CASSLNGVVETQYF
TGTGCCAGCAGCTTAAATGGGGTAGTCGAGACCCAGTACTTC
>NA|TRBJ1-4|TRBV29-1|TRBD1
CSFTGTGDEKLFF
TGCAGCTTCACCGGGACAGGGGATGAAAAACTGTTTTTT
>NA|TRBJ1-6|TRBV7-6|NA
CASSPGPISSYNSPLHF
TGTGCCAGCAGCCCGGGCCCTATCAGCTCCTATAATTCACCCCTCCACTTT
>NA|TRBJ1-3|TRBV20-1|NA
CSARGLGNTIYF
TGCAGTGCTAGGGGCCTCGGAAACACCATATATTTT
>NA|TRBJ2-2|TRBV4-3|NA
CASSQDHNPVLNTGELFF
TGCGCCAGCAGCCAAGATCACAATCCCGTCTTGAACACCGGGGAGCTGTTTTTT
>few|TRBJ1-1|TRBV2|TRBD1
CASRNRDRGNTEAFF
TGTGCCAGCAGGAACAGGGACAGGGGTAACACTGAAGCTTTCTTT
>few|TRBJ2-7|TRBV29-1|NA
CSVAVSAYEQYF
TGCAGCGTTGCAGTCAGTGCCTACGAGCAGTACTTC
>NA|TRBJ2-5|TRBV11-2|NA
CASSPLLGWETQYF
TGTGCCAGCAGCCCTTTATTGGGATGGGAGACCCAGTACTTC
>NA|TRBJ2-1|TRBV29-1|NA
CSVVRSGTNQNEQFF
TGCAGCGTTGTAAGGTCCGGAACGAATCAGAATGAGCAGTTCTTC
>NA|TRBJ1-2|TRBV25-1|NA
CASSEVFLGYTF
TGTGCCAGCAGTGAAGTTTTCCTCGGCTACACCTTC
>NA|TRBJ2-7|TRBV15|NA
CATSVQDEQYF
TGTGCCACCAGCGTACAGGACGAGCAGTACTTC
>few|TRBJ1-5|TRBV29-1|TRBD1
CSVGETGFQPQHF
TGCAGCGTGGGGGAGACAGGGTTTCAGCCCCAGCATTTT